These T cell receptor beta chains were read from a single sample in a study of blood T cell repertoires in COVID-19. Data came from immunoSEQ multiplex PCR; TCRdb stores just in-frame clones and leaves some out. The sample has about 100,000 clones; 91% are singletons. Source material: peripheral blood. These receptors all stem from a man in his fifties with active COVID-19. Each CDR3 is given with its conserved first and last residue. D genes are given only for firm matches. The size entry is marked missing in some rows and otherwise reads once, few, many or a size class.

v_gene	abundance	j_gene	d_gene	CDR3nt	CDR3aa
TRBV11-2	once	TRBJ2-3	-	TGTGCCAGCAGCTTAAATAGCTTCACAGATACGCAGTATTTT	CASSLNSFTDTQYF
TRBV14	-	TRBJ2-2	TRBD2	TGTGCCAGCAGCCAAGATAGGCTAGCGGGCACCGGGGAGCTGTTTTTT	CASSQDRLAGTGELFF
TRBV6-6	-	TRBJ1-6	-	TGTGCCAGCGGGACCGGGGGGATCTATAATTCACCCCTCCACTTT	CASGTGGIYNSPLHF
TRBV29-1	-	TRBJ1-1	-	TGCAGCGTAACTCCCAACGGAGCTGAAGCTTTCTTT	CSVTPNGAEAFF
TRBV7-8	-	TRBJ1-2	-	TGTGCCAGCAGCTCCGGACGGGGCTATGGCTACACCTTC	CASSSGRGYGYTF
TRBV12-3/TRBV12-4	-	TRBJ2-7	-	TGTGCCAGCAGTTTAGACGGTAAGCACGAGCAGTACTTC	CASSLDGKHEQYF
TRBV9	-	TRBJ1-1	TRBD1	TGTGCCAGCAGCGGCCGCAGGGGGATGAACACTGAAGCTTTCTTT	CASSGRRGMNTEAFF
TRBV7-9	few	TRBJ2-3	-	TGTGCCAGCAGCTTAGGGAGGTCCTCTAGCACAGATACGCAGTATTTT	CASSLGRSSSTDTQYF
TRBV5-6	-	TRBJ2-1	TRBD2	TGTGCCAGCAGTCCCCGGACTAGCGGGAGGTCCTACAATGAGCAGTTCTTC	CASSPRTSGRSYNEQFF
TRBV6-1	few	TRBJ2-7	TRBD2	TGTGCCAGCAGTGACGGGGGGGGACCCTACGAGCAGTACTTC	CASSDGGGPYEQYF
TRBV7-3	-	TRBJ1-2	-	TGTGCCAGCAGTCCAAGCGGGGATAACTATGGCTACACCTTC	CASSPSGDNYGYTF
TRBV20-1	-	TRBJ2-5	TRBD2	TGCAGTGCTAGTCCCGCTAGCGGGGGAATCCAAGAGACCCAGTACTTC	CSASPASGGIQETQYF
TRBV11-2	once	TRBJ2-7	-	TGTGCCAGCAGCTCCGGCCTGCTGGTTCGAGACCCCGGGGACTTC	CASSSGLLVRDPGDF
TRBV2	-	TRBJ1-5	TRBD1	TGTGCCACTAAAGGACAGGGCGGGAATCAGCCCCAGCATTTT	CATKGQGGNQPQHF
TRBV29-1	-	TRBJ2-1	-	TGCAGCGTTTACTCAGACAAGGGGTATCCCCGGGAGCAGTTCTTC	CSVYSDKGYPREQFF
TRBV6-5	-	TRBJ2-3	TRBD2	TGTGCCAGCAGTCAACCGGGACTAAGCACAGATACGCAGTATTTT	CASSQPGLSTDTQYF
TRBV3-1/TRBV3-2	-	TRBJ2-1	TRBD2	TGTGCCAGCAGCCCACCTAGCGGGAGGGCCTACAATGAGCAGTTCTTC	CASSPPSGRAYNEQFF
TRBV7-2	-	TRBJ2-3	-	TGTGCCAGCAGTACAGGCACAGATACGCAGTATTTT	CASSTGTDTQYF
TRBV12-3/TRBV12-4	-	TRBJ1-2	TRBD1	TGTGCCAGCAGCTCAAACAGGGGCTATGGCTACACCTTC	CASSSNRGYGYTF
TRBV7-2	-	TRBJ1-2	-	TGTGCCAGCAGGACAGGATTCGGCAACTATGGCTACACCTTC	CASRTGFGNYGYTF
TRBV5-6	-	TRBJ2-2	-	TGTGCCAGCAGCTTGGTCGGGGGGCGCACCGGGGAGCTGTTTTTT	CASSLVGGRTGELFF
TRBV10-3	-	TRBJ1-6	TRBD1	TGTGCCATCAGTGAGGCGAAAGGGGGCTCCTCGGCACCCCTCCACTTT	CAISEAKGGSSAPLHF
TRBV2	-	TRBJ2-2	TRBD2	TGTGCCAGCAGTGACGGCGGGGGGGCCGTCGGGGAGCTGTTTTTT	CASSDGGGAVGELFF
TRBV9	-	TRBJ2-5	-	TGTGCCAGCAGCGTAGGTACTAGATCAGATGAGACCCAGTACTTC	CASSVGTRSDETQYF
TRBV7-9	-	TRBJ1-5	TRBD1	TGTGCCAGCAGCTTAGCATTCGGACAGGGGGCTCGACAGCCCCAGCATTTT	CASSLAFGQGARQPQHF
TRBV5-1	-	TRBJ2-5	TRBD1	TGCGCCAGCAGCTGGGGGACAGATAAAGAGACCCAGTACTTC	CASSWGTDKETQYF
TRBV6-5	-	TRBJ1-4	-	TGTGCCAGCAGACTCAGGGTCTCTAATGAAAAACTGTTTTTT	CASRLRVSNEKLFF
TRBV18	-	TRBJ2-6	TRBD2	TGTGCCAGCTCACCACGGGGACTAGCGGGAGCTCCTGGGGCCAACGTCCTGACTTTC	CASSPRGLAGAPGANVLTF
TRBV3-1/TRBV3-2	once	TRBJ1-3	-	TGTGCCAGCAGCCGACAGGTGTTGGGCACCATATATTTT	CASSRQVLGTIYF
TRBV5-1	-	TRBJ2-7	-	TGCGCCAGCAGCTTCGGACCAGGGACCTACGAGCAGTACTTC	CASSFGPGTYEQYF
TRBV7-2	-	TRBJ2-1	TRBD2	TGTGCCAGCAACCACGGGACTAGCGGGAGGGGTGGGTTCTTC	CASNHGTSGRGGFF
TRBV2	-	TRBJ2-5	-	TGTGCCAGCAGACGGGGGTACCAAGAGACCCAGTACTTC	CASRRGYQETQYF
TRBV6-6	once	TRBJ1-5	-	TGTGCCAGCAGTTACTCGAACCCAGGGTTCAATCAGCCCCAGCATTTT	CASSYSNPGFNQPQHF
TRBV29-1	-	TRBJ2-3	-	TGCAGCGTCGCCGATACGATAGTCGGAGGGCCTCCGCAGTATTTT	CSVADTIVGGPPQYF
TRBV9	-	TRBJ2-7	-	TGTGCCAGCAGCGTTTCAGGGGCGCGGGAGCAGTACTTC	CASSVSGAREQYF
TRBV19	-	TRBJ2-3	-	TGTGCCAGTAAAAGCGGGCCCAGCACAGATACGCAGTATTTT	CASKSGPSTDTQYF
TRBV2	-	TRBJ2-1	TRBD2	TGTGCCAGCAGTACTAGCGGGAGAGCCTACAATGAGCAGTTCTTC	CASSTSGRAYNEQFF
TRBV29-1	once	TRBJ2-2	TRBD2	TGCAGCGCTGGGGAGGGGACGAACACCGGGGAGCTGTTTTTT	CSAGEGTNTGELFF
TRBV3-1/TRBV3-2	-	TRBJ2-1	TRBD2	TGTGCCAGCAGCCTTCGGACTAGCTCCTACAATGAGCAGTTCTTC	CASSLRTSSYNEQFF
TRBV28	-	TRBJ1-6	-	TGTGCCAGCAGTTTAAATCCGGCGGGACGAAGTAATTCACCCCTCCACTTT	CASSLNPAGRSNSPLHF
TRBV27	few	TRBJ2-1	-	TGTGCCAGCAGTCTAGACAGCTACAATGAGCAGTTCTTC	CASSLDSYNEQFF
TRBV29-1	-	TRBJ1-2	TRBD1	TGCAGCGCCCGGACAGGGGGCAGCTATGGCTACACCTTC	CSARTGGSYGYTF
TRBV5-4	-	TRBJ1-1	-	TGTGCCAGCAGCGTCCCCGGGCTCGGGGGTACTGAAGCTTTCTTT	CASSVPGLGGTEAFF
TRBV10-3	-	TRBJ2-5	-	TGTGCCATCAGTGAGTCTGCGGGGCGGATCCAAGAGACCCAGTACTTC	CAISESAGRIQETQYF
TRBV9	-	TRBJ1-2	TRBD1	TGTGCCAGCAGCCCCCAGGACGTCGGACAGGGGAACACAAACTATGGCTACACCTTC	CASSPQDVGQGNTNYGYTF
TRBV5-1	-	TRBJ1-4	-	TGCGCCAGCAGCTTGGGGAATGTGAACCCGGGAGCTCTAGGTGAAAAACTGTTTTTT	CASSLGNVNPGALGEKLFF
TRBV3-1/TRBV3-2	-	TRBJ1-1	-	TGTGCCAGCAGCCAACGAGAGTCGACTGAAGCTTTCTTT	CASSQRESTEAFF
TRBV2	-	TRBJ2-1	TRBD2	TGTGCCACCCTCGGCGCGGGGGGGACCTACAATGAGCAGTTCTTC	CATLGAGGTYNEQFF
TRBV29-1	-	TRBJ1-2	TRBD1	TGCAGCGTCCGAACAAGGGACAGGGGTTATAACTATGGCTACACCTTC	CSVRTRDRGYNYGYTF
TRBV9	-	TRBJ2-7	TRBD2	TGTGCCAGCAGCGTAGGTGTGGCGGGAGGATCCTACGAGCAGTACTTC	CASSVGVAGGSYEQYF
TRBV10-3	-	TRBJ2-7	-	TGTGCCATCAGTGAGTCTACGGACAGCGAGCAGTACTTC	CAISESTDSEQYF
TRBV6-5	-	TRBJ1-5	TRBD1	TGTGCCAGCACGGGACAGTATAGCAATCAGCCCCAGCATTTT	CASTGQYSNQPQHF
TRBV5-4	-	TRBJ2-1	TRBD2	TGTGCCAGCAGCCCGACTAGCGGGAGATCTAATGAGCAGTTCTTC	CASSPTSGRSNEQFF
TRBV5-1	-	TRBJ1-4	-	TGCGCCAGCAGCTTTTCCCCTTCATCGGATGAAAAACTGTTTTTT	CASSFSPSSDEKLFF